These 10 T cell receptor beta chains came from one sample sequenced in a study of vaccination and CD4 T cells after COVID-19. Time point in this sample: late sampling 161 to 241 days after vaccination in three convalescent patients. In TCRdb, the PCR reads were re-called with MiXCR into one record per CDR3 protein. The sample has 26,000 or so distinct CDR3 sequences, around 50% seen once. The sequenced sample was CD4+ T cells from blood, obtained about 7 months after SARS-CoV-2 vaccination. These receptors all come from a human donor who had recovered from COVID-19.

As DNA, the CDR3 is TGTGCCAGCAGTTTCGACCCCCCGATGGCGCAGTATTTT. This gives the protein CASSFDPPMAQYF. This sequence joins TRBV28 and TRBJ2-3, with D unclear. Trimming took off 3 bases at V and 10 bases at J, with 14 bases between the two ends. Germline CDR1 MDHEN, CDR2 SYDVKM. There are 13 residues in the CDR3.

The chain combines TRBV20-1 with TRBJ2-6; 7 nucleotides agree with TRBD2. CDR1 is DFQATT and CDR2 is SNEGSKA in the germline V gene (reference sequence). This CDR3 contains 18 residues. Trimming removed 3 bases from V and 0 bases from J; junction bases left unmatched: 11. CDR3 coding DNA: TGCAGTGCTAGTTTATCCAGCGGGACCAGCTCTGGGGCCAACGTCCTGACTTTC. Translated, it gives CSASLSSGTSSGANVLTF.

The chain joins TRBV24-1 to TRBJ2-1; D gene ambiguous. Germline assignment: CDR1 KGHDR and CDR2 SFDVKD. Trimming cost V 1 base and J 6 bases, with 0 bases left between them. The CDR3 totals 11 residues. The CDR3 bases are TGTGCCACCAGTGATTTCAATGAGCAGTTCTTC. This translates into CATSDFNEQFF.

This clonotype was recorded once. V and J are TRBV7-2 and TRBJ1-3; D gene unclear. Trimming removed 1 base at V and 2 bases at J, with 6 bases between. This CDR3 has 14 residues. Per germline, CDR1 SGHTA and CDR2 FQGNSA. CDR3 sequence (DNA): TGTGCCAGCAGCTTAGGTGCTACTGGAAACACCATATATTTT. This gives the protein CASSLGATGNTIYF. Filled out from reference TRBV7-2 and TRBJ1-3, the complete variable domain reads GAGVSQSPSNKVTEKGKDVELRCDPISGHTALYWYRQSLGQGLEFLIYFQGNSAPDKSGLPSDRFSAERTGGSVSTLTIQRTQQEDSAVYLCASSLGATGNTIYFGEGSWLTVV.

The chain uses TRBV20-1 and TRBJ2-1; TRBD2 matches 10 bases. Germline CDR1 reads DFQATT; CDR2 reads SNEGSKA (reference sequence). The CDR3 contains 13 residues. Trimming at V came to 3 bases and at J to 9 bases, leaving 5 bases not matched to a gene. CDR3 DNA: TGCAGTGCTAGCTCGCTAGCGGGAGTTGAGCAGTTCTTC. Protein: CSASSLAGVEQFF.

This clonotype is categorized as medium-sized. This chain connects TRBV20-1 to TRBJ2-1; weak D call: TRBD1 (5 bases). With 5 bases removed from V and 1 base from J, the gap between germline ends came to 12 bases. CDR3 size: 14 residues. Germline CDR1 DFQATT, CDR2 SNEGSKA (reference sequence). As DNA, the CDR3 is TGCAGTGCTTATCCAAAGGGGTCCTACAATGAGCAGTTCTTC. Residues: CSAYPKGSYNEQFF.

This clonotype was seen only a few times. The chain has TRBV20-1 and TRBJ1-3; D is unresolved. The CDR3 has 14 amino acids. The germline CDR1 and CDR2 sequences are DFQATT and SNEGSKA (reference sequence). The ends were cut back, 2 bases at V and 4 bases at J, with 12 bases in the middle. The CDR3, as DNA: TGCAGTGCTAGACCGGCCCCTGGAGGAAACACCATATATTTT. Its protein product is CSARPAPGGNTIYF.

The chain carries TRBV12-3 or TRBV12-4 and TRBJ2-7; D is undetermined. Between the trimmed V and J ends, which lost 1 base and 1 base, there was a span of 5 bases. The CDR3 loop spans 13 amino acids. The CDR3 sequence is CASSLEGSYEQYF. The CDR3 nucleotides read TGTGCCAGCAGTTTAGAAGGGTCCTACGAGCAGTACTTC.

This clonotype was observed a few times. This chain joins TRBV20-1 and TRBJ2-2; a possible D gene is TRBD2 (7 bases). This CDR3 has 14 residues. The germline V gene has CDR1 DFQATT and CDR2 SNEGSKA (reference sequence). The ends were cut back, 3 bases at V and 0 bases at J, with 8 bases in the middle. In DNA form, the CDR3 reads TGCAGTGCTAGCGGGGGGCCGAACACCGGGGAGCTGTTTTTT. Protein: CSASGGPNTGELFF.

This chain links TRBV5-6 with TRBJ2-5, with 7 bases identical to TRBD1. Germline V gene sequence: CDR1 SGHDT, CDR2 YYEEEE. The CDR3 runs 16 residues. With V trimmed by 0 bases and J by 5 bases, 10 bases remained unmatched. This chain's CDR3 is CASSLEGTAPRETQYF. CDR3 nucleotide sequence: TGTGCCAGCAGCTTGGAAGGGACAGCCCCTCGGGAGACCCAGTACTTC.